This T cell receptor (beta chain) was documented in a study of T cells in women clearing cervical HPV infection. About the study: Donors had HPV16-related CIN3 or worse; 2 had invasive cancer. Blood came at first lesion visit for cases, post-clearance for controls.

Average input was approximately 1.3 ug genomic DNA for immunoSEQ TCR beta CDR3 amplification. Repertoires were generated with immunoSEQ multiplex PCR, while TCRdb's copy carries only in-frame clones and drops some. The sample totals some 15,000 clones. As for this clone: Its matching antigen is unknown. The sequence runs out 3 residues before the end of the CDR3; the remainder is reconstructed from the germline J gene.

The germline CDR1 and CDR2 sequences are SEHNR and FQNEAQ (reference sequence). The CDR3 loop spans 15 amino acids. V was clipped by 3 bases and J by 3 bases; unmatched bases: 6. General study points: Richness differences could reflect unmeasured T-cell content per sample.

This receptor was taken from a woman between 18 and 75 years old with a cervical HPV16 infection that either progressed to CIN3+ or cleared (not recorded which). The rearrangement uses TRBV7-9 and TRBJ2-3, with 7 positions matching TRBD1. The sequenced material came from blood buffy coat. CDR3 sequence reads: CASSFQGVTTDTQYF. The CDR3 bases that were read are TGTGCCAGCAGCTTCCAGGGGGTGACGACAGATACG.